Below are 32 T cell receptor beta chains sequenced from a single sample in a study of T cells in Graves' hyperthyroidism and ophthalmopathy. Authors of the study amplified TCR beta CDR3 regions from RNA transcripts. The study used the HTBI primer set for a first-round RT-PCR of the TCR CDR3. TCRdb processed the multiplex PCR reads anew with MiXCR; each CDR3 protein has one entry. This sample has hundreds of thousands of distinct CDR3 sequences, with just under 45% found just once. What was sequenced was peripheral blood or thyroid tissue (not recorded which). These receptors all stem from an adult man with Graves' disease, either hyperthyroidism or ophthalmopathy (not recorded which).

This clonotype has just a few counts. The rearrangement links TRBV20-1 to TRBJ2-7, with D perhaps TRBD1 (7 bases). CDR3 length: 13 residues. Germline CDR1 DFQATT, CDR2 SNEGSKA (reference sequence). The V and J ends lost 6 bases and 3 bases respectively, with 15 bases between them. CDR3 residues: CSARGTAGYEQYF. The CDR3 DNA reads as TGCAGTGCCCGCGGGACAGCCGGCTACGAGCAGTACTTC.

The gene calls are TRBV19 and TRBJ1-1; the match to TRBD1 covers 7 bases. Germline lookup yields CDR1 LNHDA and CDR2 SQIVND (reference sequence). CDR3 length equals 13 residues. The CDR3 spells CARGGDRNTEAFF. The DNA of the CDR3 is TGTGCTAGAGGGGGGGACAGGAACACTGAAGCTTTCTTT.

The chain is built from TRBV3-1 and TRBJ1-1, with a weak D call TRBD1 (6 bases). Per the germline V gene, CDR1 is LGHDT and CDR2 is YNNKEL (reference sequence). The CDR3 extends over 16 amino acids. Trimming removed 0 bases at V and 1 base at J, with 12 bases between. The CDR3 sequence: CASSQDLWTENTEAFF. The CDR3, as DNA: TGTGCCAGCAGCCAAGACCTTTGGACAGAGAACACTGAAGCTTTCTTT.

V is TRBV29-1 and J is TRBJ1-2, with TRBD1 matching 7 bases. Germline CDR1 reads SQVTM; CDR2 reads ANQGSEA. The CDR3 runs 12 residues. Trimming removed 7 bases from V and 12 bases from J; junction bases left unmatched: 14. The CDR3 spells CSAAGTDQADTF. CDR3 in DNA: TGCAGCGCCGCCGGGACAGACCAGGCCGACACCTTC. The variable domain in full, with the rest retrieved from reference TRBV29-1 and TRBJ1-2, is SAVISQKPSRDICQRGTSLTIQCQVDSQVTMMFWYRQQPGQSLTLIATANQGSEATYESGFVIDKFPISRPNLTFSTLTVSNMSPEDSSIYLCSAAGTDQADTFGSGTRLTVV.

This clonotype was found a few times. This chain uses TRBV20-1 with TRBJ2-2; no firm D call. This CDR3 has 15 residues. V lost 3 bases and J 3 bases, leaving 14 bases between the germline ends. Germline CDR1 is DFQATT and CDR2 is SNEGSKA (reference sequence). The CDR3: CSASASQRDTGELFF. The DNA of the CDR3 is TGCAGTGCTAGTGCCTCCCAAAGAGACACCGGGGAGCTGTTTTTT.

The chain combines TRBV11-1 with TRBJ2-5; 16 nucleotides match TRBD2. The CDR3 covers 18 residues. CDR1 and CDR2 (germline): SGHAT, FQDESV (reference sequence). Losses at the gene ends were 3 bases for V and 4 bases for J; bases not matched to a gene: 8. DNA for the CDR3: TGTGCCAGCAGCTTGGCGGGACTAGCGGGAGGGCCTGGAGAGACCCAGTACTTC. Its protein is CASSLAGLAGGPGETQYF.

J is TRBJ1-5 and V is TRBV12-3 or TRBV12-4; D is undetermined. This CDR3 spans 12 amino acids. Trimming removed 8 bases from V and 4 bases from J, with 9 bases in between. The CDR3 sequence: CASLTDNQPQHF. In DNA, the CDR3 is TGTGCCAGCTTGACCGATAATCAGCCCCAGCATTTT.

This clonotype has more than one count but fewer than ten. The V and J genes are TRBV7-6 and TRBJ2-6; tentative D call: TRBD2 (5 bases). Trimming took 5 bases from V and 2 from J, leaving 13 bases between them. Germline lookup yields CDR1 SGHVS and CDR2 FNYEAQ. CDR3 length: 16 residues. The CDR3 reads CASSPRGVTGANVLTF. The CDR3 DNA reads as TGTGCCAGCAGCCCCCGGGGTGTAACTGGGGCCAACGTCCTGACTTTC.

This clonotype has ten or more counts. This chain uses TRBV20-1 with TRBJ2-7; 7 nucleotides align to TRBD2. The V gene's germline CDR1 is DFQATT and CDR2 SNEGSKA (reference sequence). The CDR3 has 12 residues. V gave up 0 bases and J gave up 4 bases; unmatched junction bases: 0. CDR3 residues: CSAREREYEQYF. The CDR3 nucleotides read TGCAGTGCTAGAGAGCGGGAGTACGAGCAGTACTTC.

This clonotype showed up just once. The gene calls are TRBV7-9 and TRBJ1-6, with TRBD1 matching over 8 bases. CDR1 is SEHNR, CDR2 FQNEAQ, per germline (reference sequence). The J segment lost 9 bases and the V segment lost 3 bases, leaving 10 bases of the junction unmatched. The CDR3 has 16 residues. The CDR3 sequence is CASSLVGQGQRSPLHF. Written as DNA, the CDR3 is TGTGCCAGCAGCTTGGTCGGACAGGGTCAACGTTCACCCCTCCACTTT.

Only a few counts were recorded for this clonotype. This chain joins TRBV11-2 and TRBJ1-1; 8 bases line up with TRBD1. This CDR3 has 15 amino acids. Germline V gene lookup returns CDR1 SGHAT and CDR2 FQNNGV. V lost 7 bases to trimming and J lost 1 base; unmatched junction nucleotides: 8. CDR3 protein: CASTPRTGSNTEAFF. The CDR3 DNA is TGTGCCAGCACACCTCGGACAGGGTCGAACACTGAAGCTTTCTTT.

As to this clonotype: One base away lies a much larger clone, so this may be a sequencing read error. This chain uses TRBV7-6 with TRBJ1-2, with D hard to call. The CDR3 has 14 amino acids. Per germline, CDR1 SGHVS and CDR2 FNYEAQ. V was clipped by 5 bases and J by 4 bases, with 14 bases between them. CDR3: CASSPGVGSYGYTF. The CDR3 coding sequence is TGTGCCAGCAGCCCCGGGGTGGGGAGCTATGGCTACACCTTC.

Only a few counts were recorded for this clonotype. The chain carries TRBV20-1 and TRBJ1-6; a possible D gene is TRBD1 (5 bases). V dropped 3 bases and J dropped 9 bases, with 15 bases sitting between them. The CDR3 runs 14 residues. Germline CDR1 reads DFQATT; CDR2 reads SNEGSKA (reference sequence). CDR3 in DNA: TGCAGTGCTAGCGCCAGGGATCATGGTTCACCCCTCCACTTT. This gives the protein CSASARDHGSPLHF.

This clonotype was found many times. The rearrangement links TRBV10-3 to TRBJ1-4; TRBD1 is a possible D gene (6 bases). CDR1 is ENHRY and CDR2 is SYGVKD in the germline V gene. The CDR3 runs to 14 residues. The V gene lost 5 bases and the J gene lost 5 bases, with 12 bases spanning the gap. The CDR3 region has the DNA TGTGCCATCAGTACCTACAGGGAGAATGAAAAACTGTTTTTT. Its protein product is CAISTYRENEKLFF.

This clonotype was detected ten times or more. The chain couples TRBV7-2 to TRBJ1-6; 7 bases agree with TRBD1. This CDR3 spans 17 amino acids. Germline V gene lookup returns CDR1 SGHTA and CDR2 FQGNSA. The V gene end was trimmed by 2 bases and the J gene end by 7 bases; junction bases not matched to a gene: 11. This chain's CDR3 is CASSLLAGRDSNSPLHF. The CDR3 nucleotides read TGTGCCAGCAGCTTATTAGCGGGCCGGGACAGCAATTCACCCCTCCACTTT.

The CDR3 reads CASSPYSGSEAFF. The CDR3 DNA reads TGTGCCAGCAGTCCCTATTCGGGGTCTGAAGCTTTCTTT. The V gene is TRBV2, the J gene TRBJ1-1; D remains ambiguous. The length of the CDR3 is 13 residues. Germline loops: CDR1 SNHLY, CDR2 FYNNEI. V was cut by 5 bases and J by 6 bases, with 13 bases left in between.

The chain employs TRBV20-1 and TRBJ1-1; D gene unclear. Germline CDR1 reads DFQATT; CDR2 reads SNEGSKA (reference sequence). V gave up 2 bases and J gave up 4 bases, with 5 bases separating them. This CDR3 region has 11 residues. The CDR3 loop is CSARSSTEAFF. The CDR3 DNA sequence: TGCAGTGCTAGATCGAGCACTGAAGCTTTCTTT.

The table lists this clonotype with a few counts. The chain recombines TRBV29-1 with TRBJ1-2; 7 nucleotides align to TRBD1. Germline trimming cut 4 bases from V and 8 bases from J; bases unmatched to any gene: 4. CDR1 is SQVTM, CDR2 ANQGSEA, per germline. The CDR3 covers 11 residues. The CDR3 sequence is CSVGPTGGYTF. CDR3 DNA: TGCAGCGTTGGCCCGACAGGGGGCTACACCTTC.

This clonotype was seen many times. This chain uses TRBV6-5 with TRBJ1-1; 8 bases are a match to TRBD1. V shed 6 bases, J shed 2 bases, and the junction held 5 bases outside the gene matches. Per germline, CDR1 MNHEY and CDR2 SVGAGI. This CDR3 spans 14 amino acids. The CDR3 loop is CASSKQGGNTEAFF. The CDR3 DNA sequence: TGTGCCAGCAGCAAACAGGGGGGTAACACTGAAGCTTTCTTT.

The table lists this clonotype with a count of one. This rearrangement joins TRBV20-1 to TRBJ1-6, with D possibly matching TRBD1 (5 bases). CDR3 length equals 15 residues. Germline assignment: CDR1 DFQATT and CDR2 SNEGSKA (reference sequence). Trimming left V 3 bases short and J 6 bases short, with 15 bases between. CDR3 loop: CSARAPGPANSPLHF. CDR3 sequence (DNA): TGCAGTGCTAGGGCCCCGGGGCCGGCTAATTCACCCCTCCACTTT.

The chain couples TRBV20-1 to TRBJ2-5, with 12 positions matching TRBD2. V gave up 1 base and J gave up 2 bases; unmatched junction bases: 5. Germline V gene data show CDR1 as DFQATT and CDR2 as SNEGSKA (reference sequence). The CDR3 sequence is 16 residues long. CDR3 sequence: CSARGTSGKLQETQYF. The CDR3 DNA sequence: TGCAGTGCTAGAGGGACTAGCGGGAAATTACAAGAGACCCAGTACTTC.

This clonotype was counted many times. The chain couples TRBV9 to TRBJ1-3; the D is unclear. Germline assignment: CDR1 SGDLS and CDR2 YYNGEE. The CDR3 runs 15 residues. Trimming cost V 2 bases and J 0 bases, with 9 bases left between them. The CDR3 is CASSVSTSSGNTIYF. The CDR3, as DNA: TGTGCCAGCAGCGTTTCAACGAGCTCTGGAAACACCATATATTTT.

This clonotype was observed many times. The J gene is TRBJ2-7, the V gene TRBV7-2; 15 nucleotides align to TRBD2. The CDR3 is 17 amino acids. Germline assignment: CDR1 SGHTA and CDR2 FQGNSA. V was clipped by 4 bases and J by 3 bases; unmatched bases: 7. The CDR3 loop reads CASSSPGLAGGRYEQYF. The CDR3 bases are TGTGCCAGCAGCTCCCCGGGACTAGCGGGGGGCCGCTACGAGCAGTACTTC.

In this sample, this clonotype turned up many times. The chain recombines TRBV25-1 with TRBJ2-5; 7 positions match TRBD2. Germline V gives CDR1 MGHDK, CDR2 SYGVNS. The CDR3 consists of 14 residues. V gave up 6 bases and J gave up 0 bases; unmatched junction bases: 4. In DNA, the CDR3 is TGTGCCAGCAGACCGCGGGGGTACCAAGAGACCCAGTACTTC. Protein: CASRPRGYQETQYF.

The gene calls are TRBV5-4 and TRBJ1-3, with D tentatively TRBD1 (5 bases). This CDR3 has 12 residues. CDR1 is SGHNT, CDR2 YYREEE, per germline (reference sequence). Between the trimmed V and J ends, which lost 4 bases and 8 bases, there was a span of 10 bases. CDR3 sequence: CASSPDSYTIYF. CDR3 bases: TGTGCCAGCAGCCCCGACAGTTACACCATATATTTT.

This clonotype turned up a few times. CDR3 in DNA: TGTGCCAGTACAACAGGGACAGAAAACACCATATATTTT. Its protein is CASTTGTENTIYF. V is TRBV19 and J is TRBJ1-3, with 7 bases lining up with TRBD1. The CDR3 spans 13 residues. Losses at the gene ends were 7 bases for V and 6 bases for J; bases not matched to a gene: 6. Per germline, CDR1 LNHDA and CDR2 SQIVND (reference sequence). Variable domain in full (rest from reference TRBV19 and TRBJ1-3): DGGITQSPKYLFRKEGQNVTLSCEQNLNHDAMYWYRQDPGQGLRLIYYSQIVNDFQKGDIAEGYSVSREKKESFPLTVTSAQKNPTAFYLCASTTGTENTIYFGEGSWLTVV.

This clonotype was seen only a few times. This chain's CDR3 is CASSVLGANTEAFF. The CDR3 nucleotides are TGTGCCAGCAGCGTTTTAGGTGCGAACACTGAAGCTTTCTTT. J is TRBJ1-1 and V is TRBV9, with D uncertain. CDR3 size: 14 residues. Trimming shortened V by 2 bases and J by 1 base, and 9 bases separated the two germline ends. Germline lookup yields CDR1 SGDLS and CDR2 YYNGEE. Filled out from reference TRBV9 and TRBJ1-1, the complete variable domain reads DSGVTQTPKHLITATGQRVTLRCSPRSGDLSVYWYQQSLDQGLQFLIQYYNGEERAKGNILERFSAQQFPDLHSELNLSSLELGDSALYFCASSVLGANTEAFFGQGTRLTVV.

Many counts were recorded for this clonotype. The chain links TRBV9 to TRBJ1-6, with D unresolved. The CDR3 contains 16 residues. Trimming pared 0 bases from V and 5 bases from J, leaving 12 bases between. Germline V CDR1 and CDR2: SGDLS, YYNGEE. CDR3 protein: CASSVEGGLDNSPLHF. CDR3 sequence (DNA): TGTGCCAGCAGCGTAGAGGGCGGATTGGATAATTCACCCCTCCACTTT.

This clonotype appeared many times. V gene TRBV19 combines with J gene TRBJ2-5, with D unresolved. The CDR3 has 14 amino acids. V lost 6 bases and J lost 2, with 13 bases in between. Germline V CDR1 and CDR2: LNHDA, SQIVND (reference sequence). The CDR3 spells CASSRFGVQETQYF. As DNA, the CDR3 is TGTGCCAGTAGCCGGTTTGGCGTTCAAGAGACCCAGTACTTC. Together with reference TRBV19 and TRBJ2-5, the CDR3 gives the full variable domain: DGGITQSPKYLFRKEGQNVTLSCEQNLNHDAMYWYRQDPGQGLRLIYYSQIVNDFQKGDIAEGYSVSREKKESFPLTVTSAQKNPTAFYLCASSRFGVQETQYFGPGTRLLVL.

The chain has TRBV28 and TRBJ1-6; D is ambiguous. This CDR3 is 15 amino acids long. Germline CDR1 reads MDHEN; CDR2 reads SYDVKM. Trimming removed 6 bases from V and 4 bases from J, with 13 bases in between. CDR3 bases: TGTGCCAGCAGAGCCCCTGGACCGTATAATTCACCCCTCCACTTT. It encodes CASRAPGPYNSPLHF. Looking up the rest from reference TRBV28 and TRBJ1-6 gives the full variable domain: DVKVTQSSRYLVKRTGEKVFLECVQDMDHENMFWYRQDPGLGLRLIYFSYDVKMKEKGDIPEGYSVSREKKERFSLILESASTNQTSMYLCASRAPGPYNSPLHFGNGTRLTVT.

This clonotype was detected only once. This chain connects TRBV10-3 to TRBJ2-6; 8 nucleotides line up with TRBD1. Trimming cost V 4 bases and J 2 bases; bases outside gene matches: 10. Germline V gene data show CDR1 as ENHRY and CDR2 as SYGVKD. The CDR3 is 18 residues long. In DNA, the CDR3 is TGTGCCATCAGTGGGGGTAATCAGGGGGCGCCTGGGGCCAACGTCCTGACTTTC. Translated, it gives CAISGGNQGAPGANVLTF.

This clonotype came up a few times. CDR3 loop: CASRGVSYNQPQHF. The CDR3 DNA sequence: TGTGCCAGCAGGGGGGTGTCCTACAATCAGCCCCAGCATTTT. The gene calls are TRBV19 and TRBJ1-5; 7 positions match TRBD1. CDR1 is LNHDA and CDR2 is SQIVND in the germline V gene (reference sequence). With V trimmed by 9 bases and J by 3 bases, 8 bases remained unmatched. CDR3 length: 14 amino acids.